These 22 T cell receptor beta chains share one sample of origin, sequenced in a study of cytomegalovirus exposure and HLA in healthy donors. The study ran its PCR with 60 Vbeta and 13 Jbeta primers. Method: immunoSEQ multiplex PCR; TCRdb's copy keeps in-frame clones and lacks some. Among some 120,000 clones listed, over 80% were seen once. The sample comprised PBMCs. These receptors all stem from a man between 18 and 35 years old in good health and CMV-seropositive.

The count of this clone is one. The CDR3, as DNA: TGCAGCGTTTCCGGGACAGTCGATCACAGCCTCCCAAAATTCCCCTATGGCTACACCTTC. This gives the protein CSVSGTVDHSLPKFPYGYTF. The J gene is TRBJ1-2, the V gene TRBV29-1; 7 positions match TRBD1. The CDR3 consists of 20 residues. V was clipped by 5 bases and J by 4 bases; unmatched bases: 28. Germline CDR1 and CDR2: SQVTM and ANQGSEA.

J is TRBJ2-1 and V is TRBV5-1, with TRBD2 matching 7 bases. The length of the CDR3 is 14 residues. V was pared by 6 bases and J by 8 bases, with 11 bases of the junction left unmatched. In germline, CDR1 is SGHRS, CDR2 YFSETQ. The CDR3 DNA follows: TGCGCCAGCATTGGGGGGGGAACCTCGTATGAGCAGTTCTTC. It encodes CASIGGGTSYEQFF.

The CDR3 is CASSKTGAYTGELFF. CDR3 nucleotide sequence: TGTGCCAGCAGCAAGACAGGGGCCTACACCGGGGAGCTGTTTTTT. This chain links TRBV7-2 with TRBJ2-2, with TRBD1 identical over 8 bases. This CDR3 has 15 amino acids. The germline gives CDR1 SGHTA, CDR2 FQGNSA. V shed 5 bases and J 3 bases; nucleotides not matched to a gene: 5.

The chain couples TRBV5-6 to TRBJ1-5; D is unresolved. The V and J ends lost 2 bases and 0 bases respectively, with 9 bases between them. Per the germline V gene, CDR1 is SGHDT and CDR2 is YYEEEE. The CDR3 length is 15 residues. The CDR3 loop reads CASSFAGVSNQPQHF. CDR3 DNA: TGTGCCAGCAGCTTCGCAGGCGTTAGCAATCAGCCCCAGCATTTT.

In nucleotides, the CDR3 is TGTGCCAGCAGCGCCCGGGACAGGGGGATCTACGAGCAGTACTTC. As protein: CASSARDRGIYEQYF. This chain joins TRBV9 and TRBJ2-7; 11 bases align to TRBD1. CDR3 length: 15 amino acids. The V and J ends lost 3 bases and 3 bases, in that order; junction bases with no gene match: 5. Germline V gives CDR1 SGDLS, CDR2 YYNGEE. Full variable domain (outside the CDR3, taken from reference TRBV9 and TRBJ2-7): DSGVTQTPKHLITATGQRVTLRCSPRSGDLSVYWYQQSLDQGLQFLIQYYNGEERAKGNILERFSAQQFPDLHSELNLSSLELGDSALYFCASSARDRGIYEQYFGPGTRLTVT.

The V and J genes are TRBV6-5 and TRBJ2-5, with D perhaps matching TRBD1 (6 bases). The CDR3 length is 14 residues. The ends were cut back, 2 bases at V and 4 bases at J, with 11 bases in the middle. Germline V gene sequence: CDR1 MNHEY, CDR2 SVGAGI. CDR3 DNA: TGTGCCAGCAGTTACCCAGGGGCCGGAGAGACCCAGTACTTC. It translates to CASSYPGAGETQYF.

This clone has a single count. The chain links TRBV5-5 to TRBJ2-3; 8 bases line up with TRBD2. The CDR3 runs 15 residues. V shed 1 base, J shed 7 bases, and the junction held 8 bases outside the gene matches. CDR1 SGHKS and CDR2 YYEKEE come from the germline V gene (reference sequence). The CDR3 region is CASSLSGGGSNTQYF. In DNA form, the CDR3 reads TGTGCCAGCAGCTTGAGCGGGGGAGGATCGAATACGCAGTATTTT. The whole variable domain, filled in from reference TRBV5-5 and TRBJ2-3, reads DAGVTQSPTHLIKTRGQQVTLRCSPISGHKSVSWYQQVLGQGPQFIFQYYEKEERGRGNFPDRFSARQFPNYSSELNVNALLLGDSALYLCASSLSGGGSNTQYFGPGTRLTVL.

V and J are TRBV19 and TRBJ2-6; D is uncertain. The ends were cut back, 9 bases at V and 0 bases at J, with 6 bases in the middle. Germline V gene sequence: CDR1 LNHDA, CDR2 SQIVND (reference sequence). The CDR3 runs to 13 residues. The CDR3, as DNA: TGTGCCAGCACTGTCTCTGGGGCCAACGTCCTGACTTTC. This encodes CASTVSGANVLTF.

The chain joins TRBV27 to TRBJ2-7; a weak D match, TRBD1 (5 bases). Germline assignment: CDR1 MNHEY and CDR2 SMNVEV (reference sequence). Trimming stripped 5 bases from V and 4 bases from J, with 9 bases between. CDR3 length: 12 residues. DNA of the CDR3: TGTGCCAGCAGTGGCGACAGTTACGAGCAGTACTTC. It is translated as CASSGDSYEQYF.

The rearrangement uses TRBV25-1 and TRBJ2-7; 7 bases match TRBD1. CDR1 is MGHDK and CDR2 is SYGVNS in the germline V gene. With V trimmed by 5 bases and J by 2 bases, 9 bases remained unmatched. The CDR3 length is 15 residues. The CDR3 spells CASSPTGDPTYEQYF. The CDR3 bases are TGTGCCAGCAGTCCCACAGGGGACCCTACCTACGAGCAGTACTTC.

V gene TRBV5-8 combines with J gene TRBJ1-2; no firm D call. CDR3 length: 13 residues. Germline values: CDR1 SGHTS, CDR2 YDEGEE. V was shortened by 1 base and J by 4 bases, with 8 bases between the two germline ends. In nucleotides, the CDR3 is TGTGCCAGCAGCTTGTACCAAGCCTATGGCTACACCTTC. It translates to CASSLYQAYGYTF.

This clone was observed a single time. V and J are TRBV6-1 and TRBJ2-3; 11 bases line up with TRBD2. The CDR3 is made up of 15 amino acids. Germline V gene data show CDR1 as MNHNS and CDR2 as SASEGT. Trimming took 5 bases from V and 1 from J; bases not matched to a gene: 2. DNA for the CDR3: TGTGCCAGCAGTCTGACTAGCGGGGGCACAGATACGCAGTATTTT. Translating gives CASSLTSGGTDTQYF.

The chain has TRBV27 and TRBJ1-2; TRBD1 agrees at 8 bases. The CDR3 contains 14 residues. Looked up from germline, CDR1 is MNHEY and CDR2 is SMNVEV (reference sequence). The V and J ends lost 7 bases and 5 bases, in that order; junction bases with no gene match: 9. CDR3 protein: CASTSGTGRYGYTF. The DNA of the CDR3 is TGTGCCAGCACCTCCGGGACAGGAAGGTATGGCTACACCTTC.

V is TRBV5-4 and J is TRBJ2-5, with 7 bases that match TRBD2. The CDR3 is made up of 14 amino acids. Germline trimming cut 5 bases from V and 0 bases from J; bases unmatched to any gene: 4. CDR1 and CDR2 (germline): SGHNT, YYREEE (reference sequence). The CDR3: CASSSAGYQETQYF. The CDR3 nucleotides are TGTGCCAGCAGTTCAGCGGGGTACCAAGAGACCCAGTACTTC.

V gene TRBV30 combines with J gene TRBJ1-3; 8 positions agree with TRBD1. V lost 3 bases to trimming and J lost 0 bases; unmatched junction nucleotides: 4. The CDR3 consists of 15 residues. CDR1 and CDR2 from the germline V gene are GTSNPN and SVGIG (reference sequence). The CDR3 DNA sequence: TGTGCCTGGAGCCGACAGGGGAGCTCTGGAAACACCATATATTTT. Its protein product is CAWSRQGSSGNTIYF. Together with reference TRBV30 and TRBJ1-3, the CDR3 gives the full variable domain: SQTIHQWPATLVQPVGSPLSLECTVEGTSNPNLYWYRQAAGRGLQLLFYSVGIGQISSEVPQNLSASRPQDRQFILSSKKLLLSDSGFYLCAWSRQGSSGNTIYFGEGSWLTVV.

The V gene is TRBV6-1, the J gene TRBJ1-3, with D unclear. The V end was cut by 7 bases, the J end by 0 bases, with 13 bases between. This CDR3 region has 15 residues. Looked up from germline, CDR1 is MNHNS and CDR2 is SASEGT. The CDR3 region has the DNA TGTGCCAGCAAGATCGAAACTTCCTCTGGAAACACCATATATTTT. Its protein product is CASKIETSSGNTIYF.

This rearrangement joins TRBV2 to TRBJ1-2; TRBD1 agrees at 8 bases. CDR1 is SNHLY and CDR2 is FYNNEI in the germline V gene. The length of the CDR3 is 13 residues. Trimming at V came to 6 bases and at J to 7 bases, leaving 7 bases not matched to a gene. The CDR3 coding sequence is TGTGCCAGCAGGCTTACAGGGGGTGCTGGCTACACCTTC. Its translation is CASRLTGGAGYTF.

DNA of the CDR3: TGTGCCAGCAGCGAGGGCGACAGGTCCTATAATTCACCCCTCCACTTT. Translating gives CASSEGDRSYNSPLHF. The chain joins TRBV9 to TRBJ1-6, with D possibly being TRBD1 (6 bases). CDR1 is SGDLS and CDR2 is YYNGEE in the germline V gene. V lost 3 bases, J lost 1 base, and 11 bases lay in between. The CDR3 length is 16 residues.

This chain uses TRBV7-6 with TRBJ2-1; D is possibly TRBD1 (6 bases). V was clipped by 0 bases and J by 0 bases, with 9 bases between them. This CDR3 spans 16 amino acids. Germline V lookup: CDR1 SGHVS, CDR2 FNYEAQ. The CDR3: CASSLATGSSYNEQFF. The CDR3 DNA follows: TGTGCCAGCAGCTTAGCAACAGGGAGCTCCTACAATGAGCAGTTCTTC.

The J gene is TRBJ1-4, the V gene TRBV14; TRBD1 matches at 7 bases. V was pared by 2 bases and J by 2 bases, with 8 bases of the junction left unmatched. CDR3 size: 17 residues. Germline-derived CDR1 and CDR2 are SGHDN and FVKESK. In DNA, the CDR3 is TGTGCCAGCAGCCAAAGACAGGGAAGCCCCACTAATGAAAAACTGTTTTTT. As protein: CASSQRQGSPTNEKLFF.

V is TRBV7-3 and J is TRBJ2-3, with 11 bases matching TRBD2. The CDR3 covers 16 residues. Germline V gene lookup returns CDR1 SGHTA and CDR2 FQGTGA. Trimming removed 6 bases from V and 1 base from J; junction bases left unmatched: 6. The CDR3 DNA is TGTGCCAGCAGTCTGATTAGCGGGGGGGGCACAGATACGCAGTATTTT. Protein sequence: CASSLISGGGTDTQYF.

The chain recombines TRBV30 with TRBJ2-5; D is perhaps TRBD1 (6 bases). This CDR3 spans 16 amino acids. In germline, CDR1 is GTSNPN, CDR2 SVGIG (reference sequence). Trimming took 2 bases from V and 4 from J, leaving 20 bases between them. CDR3 nucleotide sequence: TGTGCCTGGAGTCCCCGGGACGTATTCAGGGGAGAGACCCAGTACTTC. Translated: CAWSPRDVFRGETQYF.